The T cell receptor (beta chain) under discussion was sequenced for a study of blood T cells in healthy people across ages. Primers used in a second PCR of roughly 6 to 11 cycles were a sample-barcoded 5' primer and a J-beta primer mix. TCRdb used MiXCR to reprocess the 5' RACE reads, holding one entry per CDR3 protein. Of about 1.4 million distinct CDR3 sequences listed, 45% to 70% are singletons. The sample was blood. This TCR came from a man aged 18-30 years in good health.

The CDR3: CASSPVGGQSQETQYF. The CDR3 nucleotides read TGTGCCAGCAGTCCCGTCGGGGGACAGAGCCAAGAGACCCAGTACTTC. The chain employs TRBV6-2 or TRBV6-3 and TRBJ2-5; a weak D match, TRBD1 (7 bases). The CDR3 sequence is 16 residues long. Looked up from germline, CDR1 is MNHEY and CDR2 is SVGEGT. Trimming pared 5 bases from V and 1 base from J, leaving 17 bases between.